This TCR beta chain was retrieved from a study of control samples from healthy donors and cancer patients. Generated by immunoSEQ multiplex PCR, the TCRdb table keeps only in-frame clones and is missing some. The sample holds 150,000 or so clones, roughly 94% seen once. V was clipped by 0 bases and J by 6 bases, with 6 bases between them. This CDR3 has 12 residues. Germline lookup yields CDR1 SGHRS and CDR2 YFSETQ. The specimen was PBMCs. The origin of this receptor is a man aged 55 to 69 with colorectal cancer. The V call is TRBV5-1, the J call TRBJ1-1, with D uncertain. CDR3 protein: CASSLGRAEAFF. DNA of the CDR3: TGCGCCAGCAGCTTGGGGAGAGCTGAAGCTTTCTTT.